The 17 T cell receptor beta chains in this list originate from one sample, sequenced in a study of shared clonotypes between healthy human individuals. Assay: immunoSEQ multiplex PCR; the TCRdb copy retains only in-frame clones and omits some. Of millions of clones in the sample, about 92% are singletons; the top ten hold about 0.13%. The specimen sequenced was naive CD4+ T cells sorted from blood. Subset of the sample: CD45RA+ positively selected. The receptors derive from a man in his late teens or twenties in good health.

CDR3 region: CASSLGQKNNEQFF. CDR3 nucleotides: TGTGCCAGCAGCTTGGGGCAGAAGAACAATGAGCAGTTCTTC. V gene TRBV5-6 combines with J gene TRBJ2-1; D is unclear. Trimming took off 0 bases at V and 5 bases at J, with 9 bases between the two ends. The CDR3 consists of 14 residues. CDR1 is SGHDT, CDR2 YYEEEE, per germline.

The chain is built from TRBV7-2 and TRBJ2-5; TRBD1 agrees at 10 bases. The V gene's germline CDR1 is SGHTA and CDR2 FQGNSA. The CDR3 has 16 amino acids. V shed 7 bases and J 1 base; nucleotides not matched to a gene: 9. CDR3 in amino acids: CASTLQGQGSQETQYF. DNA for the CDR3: TGTGCCAGCACCCTCCAGGGACAGGGGTCCCAAGAGACCCAGTACTTC.

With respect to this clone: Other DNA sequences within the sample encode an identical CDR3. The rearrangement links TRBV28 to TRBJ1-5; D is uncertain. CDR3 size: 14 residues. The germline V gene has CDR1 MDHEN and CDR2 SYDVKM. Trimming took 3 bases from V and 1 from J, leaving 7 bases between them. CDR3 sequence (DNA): TGTGCCAGCAGTTTTGGGGTAAGCAATCAGCCCCAGCATTTT. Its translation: CASSFGVSNQPQHF.

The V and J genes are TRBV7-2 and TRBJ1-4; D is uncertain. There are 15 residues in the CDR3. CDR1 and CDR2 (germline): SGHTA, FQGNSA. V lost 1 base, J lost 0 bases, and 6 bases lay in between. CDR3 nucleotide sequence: TGTGCCAGCAGCTTAGTAGTTGCAACTAATGAAAAACTGTTTTTT. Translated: CASSLVVATNEKLFF.

As DNA, the CDR3 is TGTGCCAGCAGTCCGAGGGACAGGGGATTGAGTGGCTACACCTTC. This translates into CASSPRDRGLSGYTF. The V and J genes are TRBV11-1 and TRBJ1-2; 10 bases fit TRBD1. The length of the CDR3 is 15 residues. Germline CDR1 SGHAT, CDR2 FQDESV (reference sequence). Germline trimming cut 6 bases from V and 7 bases from J; bases unmatched to any gene: 11.

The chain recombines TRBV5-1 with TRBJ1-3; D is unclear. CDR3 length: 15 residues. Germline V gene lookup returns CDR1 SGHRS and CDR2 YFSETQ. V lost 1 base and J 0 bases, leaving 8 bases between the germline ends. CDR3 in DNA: TGCGCCAGCAGCTTGAACAGCGCCTCTGGAAACACCATATATTTT. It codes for CASSLNSASGNTIYF.

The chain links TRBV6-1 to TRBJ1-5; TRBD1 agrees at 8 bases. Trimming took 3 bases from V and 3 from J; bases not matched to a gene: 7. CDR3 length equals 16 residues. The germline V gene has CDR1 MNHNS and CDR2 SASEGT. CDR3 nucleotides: TGTGCCAGCAGTGAGGGGCCAGGGGGCCACAATCAGCCCCAGCATTTT. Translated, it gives CASSEGPGGHNQPQHF.

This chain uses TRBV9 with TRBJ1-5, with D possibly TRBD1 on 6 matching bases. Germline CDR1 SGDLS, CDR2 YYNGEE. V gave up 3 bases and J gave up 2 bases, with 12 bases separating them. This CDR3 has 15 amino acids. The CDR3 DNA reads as TGTGCCAGCAGCGGTACAGGGTTTGGCAATCAGCCCCAGCATTTT. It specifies CASSGTGFGNQPQHF.

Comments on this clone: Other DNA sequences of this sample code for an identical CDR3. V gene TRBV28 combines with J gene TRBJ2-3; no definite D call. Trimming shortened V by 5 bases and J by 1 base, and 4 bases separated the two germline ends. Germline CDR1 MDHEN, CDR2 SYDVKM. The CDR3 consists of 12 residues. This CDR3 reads CASSLGTDTQYF. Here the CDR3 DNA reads TGTGCCAGCAGTCTCGGCACAGATACGCAGTATTTT.

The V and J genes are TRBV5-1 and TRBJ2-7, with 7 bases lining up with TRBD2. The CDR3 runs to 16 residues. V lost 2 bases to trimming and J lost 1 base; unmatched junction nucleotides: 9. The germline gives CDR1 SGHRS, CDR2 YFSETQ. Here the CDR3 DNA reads TGCGCCAGCAGCTTCCGGGCGGGAGTTGCGTCCTACGAGCAGTACTTC. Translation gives CASSFRAGVASYEQYF.

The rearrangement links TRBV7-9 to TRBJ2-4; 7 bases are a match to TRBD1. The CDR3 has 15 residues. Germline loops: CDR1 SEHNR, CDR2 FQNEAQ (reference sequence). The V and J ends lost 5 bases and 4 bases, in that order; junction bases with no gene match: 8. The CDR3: CASSQRQGWKNIQYF. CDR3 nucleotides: TGTGCCAGCAGCCAAAGACAGGGATGGAAAAACATTCAGTACTTC.

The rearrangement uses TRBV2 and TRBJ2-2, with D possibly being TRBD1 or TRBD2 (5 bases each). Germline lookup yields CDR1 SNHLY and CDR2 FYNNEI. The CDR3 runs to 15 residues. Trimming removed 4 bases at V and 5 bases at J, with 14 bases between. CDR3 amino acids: CASSGNRGATGELFF. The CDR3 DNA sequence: TGTGCCAGCAGTGGGAATCGAGGGGCGACCGGGGAGCTGTTTTTT.

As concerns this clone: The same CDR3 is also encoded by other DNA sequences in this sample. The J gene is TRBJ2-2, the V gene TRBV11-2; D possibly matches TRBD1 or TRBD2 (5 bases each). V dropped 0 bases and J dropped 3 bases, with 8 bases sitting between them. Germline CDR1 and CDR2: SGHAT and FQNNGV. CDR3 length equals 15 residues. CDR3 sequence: CASSLDGTDTGELFF. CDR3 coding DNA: TGTGCCAGCAGCTTAGATGGGACGGACACCGGGGAGCTGTTTTTT.

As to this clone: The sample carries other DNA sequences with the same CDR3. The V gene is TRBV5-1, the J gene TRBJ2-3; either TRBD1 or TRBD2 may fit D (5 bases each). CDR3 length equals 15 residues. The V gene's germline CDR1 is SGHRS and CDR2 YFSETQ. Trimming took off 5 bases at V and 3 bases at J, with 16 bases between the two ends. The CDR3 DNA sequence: TGCGCCAGCAGTCCTGGGACGGGTGGAACAGATACGCAGTATTTT. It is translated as CASSPGTGGTDTQYF.

CDR3: CAWSVVRVGGELFF. CDR3 DNA sequence: TGTGCCTGGAGTGTCGTGCGGGTGGGCGGGGAGCTGTTTTTT. The rearrangement joins TRBV30 to TRBJ2-2, with D tentatively TRBD2 (5 bases). The CDR3 is 14 residues long. V shed 0 bases and J shed 7 bases, with 12 bases lying between them. Germline CDR1 GTSNPN, CDR2 SVGIG (reference sequence).

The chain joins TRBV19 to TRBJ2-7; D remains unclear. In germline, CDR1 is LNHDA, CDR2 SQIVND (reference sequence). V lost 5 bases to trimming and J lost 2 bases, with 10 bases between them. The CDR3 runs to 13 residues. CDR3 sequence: CASSPRTTYEQYF. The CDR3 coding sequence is TGTGCCAGTAGTCCTCGTACTACCTACGAGCAGTACTTC.

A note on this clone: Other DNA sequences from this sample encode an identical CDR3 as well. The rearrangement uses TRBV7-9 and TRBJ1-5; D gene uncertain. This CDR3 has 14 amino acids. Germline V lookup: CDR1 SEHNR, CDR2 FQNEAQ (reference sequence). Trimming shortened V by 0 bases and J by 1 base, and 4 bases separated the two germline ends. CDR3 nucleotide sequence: TGTGCCAGCAGCTTAGCAGGGAGCAATCAGCCCCAGCATTTT. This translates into CASSLAGSNQPQHF.